The T cell receptor beta chain described here comes from a study of blood T cell repertoires in COVID-19. Study in general: In each case, the material was cDNA or gDNA derived from T cells, B-cell-depleted T cells, or PBMCs.

Per the authors' pipeline: Nucleated cell number was recorded as an estimate derived from reference gene primer amplification. The data were produced by immunoSEQ multiplex PCR, yet TCRdb's version contains in-frame clones alone and is incomplete. V and J calls plus clone size are reproduced from that table; the DNA served to infer D and trimming. The sample gives a few hundred thousand clones, approximately 84% of which show up once; around 6.3% is in the top ten. Ages ranged from about 18 to 89 years, with residence in about two dozen US areas. Cohorts were assigned according to the clinical history that participants reported. The source is a woman between 50 and 59 years old who had been exposed to COVID-19. The sequencing input was PBMCs or T cells enriched from blood (not recorded which).

As DNA, the CDR3 is TGTGCCAGCAGCTGGCAGGGGACCTACGAGCAGTACTTC. The encoded protein is CASSWQGTYEQYF. The chain links TRBV5-5 to TRBJ2-7; possibly TRBD1 for D (6 bases). This CDR3 region has 13 residues. CDR1 and CDR2 from the germline V gene are SGHKS and YYEKEE (reference sequence). Trimming removed 3 bases from V and 2 bases from J, with 9 bases in between.